This passage covers 28 T cell receptor beta chains from one sample sequenced in a study of blood T cell repertoires in COVID-19. TCRdb keeps only in-frame clones here, not all; method: immunoSEQ multiplex PCR. Here the sample spans over 400,000 clones, roughly nine tenths being singletons. The material sequenced was peripheral blood. These receptors originate from a woman in her forties or fifties with COVID-19, enrolled during active disease.

The sample holds a few counts of this clone. V usage is TRBV27 and J usage is TRBJ1-6; D may be TRBD1 (6 bases). The length of the CDR3 is 12 residues. CDR1 is MNHEY, CDR2 SMNVEV, per germline (reference sequence). V lost 5 bases and J 9 bases, leaving 8 bases between the germline ends. The CDR3 loop is CASSQGRSPLHF. In DNA form, the CDR3 reads TGTGCCAGCAGTCAGGGGCGTTCACCCCTCCACTTT.

The J gene is TRBJ1-6, the V gene TRBV2, with D uncertain. This CDR3 contains 15 residues. V was shortened by 2 bases and J by 3 bases, with 8 bases between the two germline ends. Germline lookup yields CDR1 SNHLY and CDR2 FYNNEI. The CDR3 loop reads CASSEQHSYNSPLHF. The CDR3 DNA reads TGTGCCAGCAGTGAACAGCACAGCTATAATTCACCCCTCCACTTT. The full variable domain, in which reference TRBV2 and TRBJ1-6 provide the parts outside the CDR3, is EPEVTQTPSHQVTQMGQEVILRCVPISNHLYFYWYRQILGQKVEFLVSFYNNEISEKSEIFDDQFSVERPDGSNFTLKIRSTKLEDSAMYFCASSEQHSYNSPLHFGNGTRLTVT.

This chain connects TRBV2 to TRBJ2-1, with 12 bases matching TRBD2. CDR1 is SNHLY and CDR2 is FYNNEI in the germline V gene. CDR3 length: 18 residues. Trimming took 6 bases from V and 9 from J; bases not matched to a gene: 18. In DNA form, the CDR3 reads TGTGCCAGCAGGGCCGACTGGTCGTCACTAGCGGGGGGCCTTGAGCAGTTCTTC. This codes for CASRADWSSLAGGLEQFF.

The chain carries TRBV7-2 and TRBJ2-7, with TRBD1 matching over 7 bases. From germline, CDR1 is SGHTA and CDR2 FQGNSA. The trim removed 3 bases at V and 1 base at J, leaving 6 bases unmatched. The CDR3 has 15 amino acids. CDR3: CASSLMGQISYEQYF. The CDR3 coding sequence is TGTGCCAGCAGCTTGATGGGACAGATATCCTACGAGCAGTACTTC.

This clone is a singleton in its sample. This rearrangement joins TRBV27 to TRBJ1-1; D is uncertain. There are 13 residues in the CDR3. CDR1 and CDR2 (germline): MNHEY, SMNVEV (reference sequence). Trimming removed 3 bases from V and 1 base from J, with 6 bases in between. CDR3 DNA sequence: TGTGCCAGCAGTTTCTACCCGAACACTGAAGCTTTCTTT. It translates to CASSFYPNTEAFF.

The chain employs TRBV13 and TRBJ2-1, with 9 bases lining up with TRBD1. The V and J ends lost 5 bases and 3 bases, in that order; junction bases with no gene match: 11. This CDR3 contains 17 residues. Germline CDR1 and CDR2: PRHDT and FYEKMQ (reference sequence). CDR3 in DNA: TGTGCCAGCAGCCACGACCAAACAGGGGGCTTCTACAATGAGCAGTTCTTC. Protein: CASSHDQTGGFYNEQFF.

The gene calls are TRBV5-1 and TRBJ1-4; 7 nucleotides align to TRBD1. There are 14 residues in the CDR3. Germline V lookup: CDR1 SGHRS, CDR2 YFSETQ. The ends lost 5 bases at V and 4 bases at J; junction bases unmatched: 5. This chain's CDR3 is CASSSQGVNEKLFF. CDR3 in DNA: TGCGCCAGCAGTTCCCAGGGGGTTAATGAAAAACTGTTTTTT.

This clone was seen a handful of times. The chain employs TRBV2 and TRBJ1-5, with TRBD1 as a possible D gene (6 bases). The CDR3 covers 13 residues. The germline CDR1 and CDR2 sequences are SNHLY and FYNNEI. V was shortened by 5 bases and J by 6 bases, with 11 bases between the two germline ends. CDR3 region: CASSIRGGQPQHF. CDR3 bases: TGTGCCAGCAGTATAAGGGGGGGTCAGCCCCAGCATTTT.

This clone occurred a few times. The chain carries TRBV5-1 and TRBJ1-5; the match to TRBD1 covers 8 bases. Germline loops: CDR1 SGHRS, CDR2 YFSETQ. The CDR3 spans 16 residues. V trimming: 4 bases; J trimming: 4 bases; junction bases outside the gene matches: 10. As DNA, the CDR3 is TGCGCCAGCAGCCAACCCCGGACAGGGCTGAATCAGCCCCAGCATTTT. Translation: CASSQPRTGLNQPQHF.

This rearrangement joins TRBV9 to TRBJ1-5; a possible D gene is TRBD1 (6 bases). In germline, CDR1 is SGDLS, CDR2 YYNGEE. This CDR3 is 16 amino acids long. Trimming removed 0 bases from V and 3 bases from J, with 13 bases in between. CDR3 nucleotides: TGTGCCAGCAGCGTAGGAGAGGGGGAAGACAATCAGCCCCAGCATTTT. Amino acids: CASSVGEGEDNQPQHF.

This clone appeared once. The gene calls are TRBV9 and TRBJ1-4; the D gene is possibly TRBD1 (5 bases). Germline CDR1 reads SGDLS; CDR2 reads YYNGEE. The CDR3 has 16 amino acids. The V gene lost 2 bases and the J gene lost 5 bases, with 16 bases spanning the gap. This chain's CDR3 is CASSVNVGGINEKLFF. In DNA, the CDR3 is TGTGCCAGCAGCGTTAACGTCGGGGGGATAAATGAAAAACTGTTTTTT.

The chain joins TRBV28 to TRBJ2-5; D call uncertain. Germline CDR1 is MDHEN and CDR2 is SYDVKM. Trimming stripped 5 bases from V and 7 bases from J, with 11 bases between. The CDR3 is 12 amino acids. CDR3 residues: CASSQSSGTQYF. The CDR3 coding sequence is TGTGCCAGCAGTCAATCCTCAGGGACCCAGTACTTC.

V gene TRBV5-5 combines with J gene TRBJ2-3, with a tentative D call TRBD1 (6 bases). The V end was cut by 4 bases, the J end by 1 base, with 10 bases between. The CDR3 extends over 14 amino acids. CDR1 SGHKS and CDR2 YYEKEE come from the germline V gene (reference sequence). This CDR3 reads CASSLRQGTDTQYF. CDR3 nucleotides: TGTGCCAGCAGCCTCCGACAGGGCACAGATACGCAGTATTTT.

The genes are TRBV7-8 and TRBJ2-7; TRBD2 matches 13 bases. Germline V CDR1 and CDR2: SGHVS, FQNEAQ. The CDR3 extends over 15 amino acids. Trimming removed 5 bases from V and 4 bases from J; junction bases left unmatched: 5. In nucleotides, the CDR3 is TGTGCCAGCAGCGAATGGACTAGCGGGGGATACGAGCAGTACTTC. Translated, it gives CASSEWTSGGYEQYF.

This clone was counted once. The chain links TRBV11-2 to TRBJ1-1; D unresolved. This CDR3 contains 13 residues. V gave up 5 bases and J gave up 4 bases, with 11 bases separating them. Germline lookup yields CDR1 SGHAT and CDR2 FQNNGV. CDR3 bases: TGTGCCAGCAGCCATCCCCGGTTCACTGAAGCTTTCTTT. Amino acid sequence: CASSHPRFTEAFF.

The J gene is TRBJ1-6, the V gene TRBV12-3 or TRBV12-4; tentative D call: TRBD1 (5 bases). Trimming pared 4 bases from V and 12 bases from J, leaving 7 bases between. The CDR3 contains 11 residues. The CDR3 is CASSSTGPLHF. The CDR3 DNA is TGTGCCAGCAGTTCAACAGGACCCCTCCACTTT.

The rearrangement links TRBV7-9 to TRBJ2-5; 8 nucleotides line up with TRBD1. The CDR3 is 14 amino acids. Germline V gene data show CDR1 as SEHNR and CDR2 as FQNEAQ (reference sequence). V lost 3 bases and J lost 4; bases outside the gene matches: 4. The CDR3 sequence: CASSLSTGVETQYF. CDR3 bases: TGTGCCAGCAGCTTGTCGACAGGGGTAGAGACCCAGTACTTC.

The rearrangement joins TRBV3-1 (or the pseudogene TRBV3-2) to TRBJ1-2; tentative D call: TRBD1 (5 bases). The V end lost 10 bases, the J end lost 5 bases, and 17 bases lay between the germline ends. Germline V gene data show CDR1 as LGHDT and CDR2 as YNNKEL (reference sequence). This CDR3 contains 13 residues. CDR3 region: CATGGVSSYGYTF. CDR3 DNA: TGTGCCACCGGGGGGGTTTCCAGTTATGGCTACACCTTC.

The chain joins TRBV7-9 to TRBJ2-4, with TRBD1 matching over 7 bases. V shed 4 bases, J shed 1 base, and the junction held 7 bases outside the gene matches. This CDR3 region has 16 residues. CDR1 and CDR2 from the germline V gene are SEHNR and FQNEAQ (reference sequence). The CDR3, as DNA: TGTGCCAGCAGCTCCCGGGACAGTCTTGCCAAAAACATTCAGTACTTC. This sequence encodes CASSSRDSLAKNIQYF.

The count of this clone is one. The chain employs TRBV5-3 and TRBJ1-3, with TRBD1 matching over 7 bases. Being an ORF, TRBV5-3 has a function that is uncertain. The V gene end was trimmed by 4 bases and the J gene end by 11 bases; junction bases not matched to a gene: 6. CDR3 size: 12 residues. The CDR3 here is CARSDDRVAIYF. The CDR3 bases are TGTGCCAGAAGCGATGACAGGGTGGCCATATATTTT.

This chain's CDR3 is CASSSTAEAFF. In nucleotides, the CDR3 is TGCGCCAGCAGCTCGACAGCTGAAGCTTTCTTT. The chain combines TRBV5-1 with TRBJ1-1; D is perhaps TRBD1 (5 bases). V lost 3 bases and J 6 bases, leaving 6 bases between the germline ends. The CDR3 is made up of 11 amino acids. CDR1 and CDR2 from the germline V gene are SGHRS and YFSETQ.

The chain uses TRBV5-1 and TRBJ1-1; D is unclear. Germline CDR1 reads SGHRS; CDR2 reads YFSETQ. CDR3 length: 12 residues. V was shortened by 2 bases and J by 5 bases, with 7 bases between the two germline ends. CDR3 nucleotide sequence: TGCGCCAGCAGCTTCGGCAGGACTGAAGCTTTCTTT. Protein product: CASSFGRTEAFF. Together with reference TRBV5-1 and TRBJ1-1, the CDR3 gives the full variable domain: KAGVTQTPRYLIKTRGQQVTLSCSPISGHRSVSWYQQTPGQGLQFLFEYFSETQRNKGNFPGRFSGRQFSNSRSEMNVSTLELGDSALYLCASSFGRTEAFFGQGTRLTVV.

The chain joins TRBV9 to TRBJ1-1; the match to TRBD1 covers 7 bases. The CDR3 runs to 13 residues. CDR1 and CDR2 from the germline V gene are SGDLS and YYNGEE. The V and J ends lost 0 bases and 6 bases, in that order; junction bases with no gene match: 2. The CDR3 loop is CASSVGDRAEAFF. CDR3 nucleotide sequence: TGTGCCAGCAGCGTAGGGGACAGAGCTGAAGCTTTCTTT.

V gene TRBV28 combines with J gene TRBJ2-7; D is perhaps TRBD2 (6 bases). Between the trimmed V and J ends, which lost 6 bases and 6 bases, there was a span of 24 bases. The CDR3 spans 16 residues. Per germline, CDR1 MDHEN and CDR2 SYDVKM. As DNA, the CDR3 is TGTGCCAGCAGACCGCCGGGACGGGGGAGTAGTGGCGAGCAGTACTTC. It codes for CASRPPGRGSSGEQYF.

The rearrangement uses TRBV20-1 and TRBJ2-1, with 9 bases that match TRBD2. CDR3 length equals 17 residues. Looked up from germline, CDR1 is DFQATT and CDR2 is SNEGSKA (reference sequence). The J segment lost 7 bases and the V segment lost 3 bases, leaving 16 bases of the junction unmatched. The CDR3, as DNA: TGCAGTGCTAGTACCCTCGCGTGGGCTAGCGGGGAGAATGAGCAGTTCTTC. As protein: CSASTLAWASGENEQFF.

The chain carries TRBV24-1 and TRBJ2-7; the match to TRBD2 covers 7 bases. The CDR3 extends over 12 amino acids. J was trimmed by 5 bases and V by 5 bases; bases with no gene match: 2. Germline V gene sequence: CDR1 KGHDR, CDR2 SFDVKD. The CDR3 here is CATSVGGNEQYF. The CDR3 coding sequence is TGTGCCACCAGTGTCGGGGGGAACGAGCAGTACTTC.

With regard to this clone: At one boundary the junction diverges from the germline segment, which might be a read error. This chain uses TRBV18 with TRBJ2-7; the D gene is possibly TRBD1 (6 bases). The CDR3 has 14 amino acids. The germline CDR1 and CDR2 sequences are KGHSH and LQKENI. The DNA of the CDR3 is TGTGCCGGCTCACCCAAAACAGGGCTAGACGAGCAGTACTTC. It translates to CAGSPKTGLDEQYF.

This chain links TRBV11-3 with TRBJ2-3; D not resolved. The CDR3 extends over 14 amino acids. V lost 2 bases and J 3 bases, leaving 9 bases between the germline ends. Germline CDR1 reads SGHNT; CDR2 reads YENEEA. CDR3 region: CASSLSDGTDTQYF. The CDR3, as DNA: TGTGCCAGCAGCTTATCAGACGGGACAGATACGCAGTATTTT.